This record looks at one T cell receptor beta chain sequence and its context. The target antigen is unknown. The sample originates from a study of neurological immune-mediated disorders. Study-wide results and limits: Patients with HTLV-1-associated myelopathy had the highest level of TCR clonal expansion, whereas patients with multiple sclerosis had the lowest level, falling beneath the level found in healthy controls.

The method for making cDNA was 5'RACE, and it used 10-nucleotide random UMIs. TCRdb itself ran the 5' RACE reads through MiXCR, one entry per CDR3 protein. The table shows roughly 100,000 distinct CDR3 sequences, with roughly 10% occurring only once. Time point in this sample: longitudinal time-point 3. Source material was 2 million unsorted PBMCs, stored at -80 °C in RNAlater. Germline lookup yields CDR1 SGHRS and CDR2 YFSETQ. This CDR3 is 17 amino acids long. V dropped 3 bases and J dropped 0 bases, with 17 bases sitting between them. This chain joins TRBV5-1 and TRBJ2-3; D unclear. The TCR sequence derives from a female donor with HTLV-1-associated myelopathy (HAM/TSP). The sample was PBMCs. CDR3 residues: CASSSNDLSTSTDTQYF. CDR3 coding DNA: TGCGCCAGCAGCTCCAACGATTTATCGACTAGCACAGATACGCAGTATTTT.